The entry below gives a single T cell receptor beta chain sequence along with its context. This CDR3 has 13 amino acids. The germline gives CDR1 MNHEY, CDR2 SMNVEV (reference sequence). J was trimmed by 5 bases and V by 6 bases; bases with no gene match: 6. Assay used: immunoSEQ multiplex PCR; TCRdb lists only in-frame clones, some missing. The table lists approximately 40,000 clones, approximately 82% of them singletons, with about 22% in the top ten. The sample belongs to a study of control samples from healthy donors and cancer patients. J is TRBJ1-1 and V is TRBV27, with 7 bases matching TRBD1. The clonotype comes from a woman between 55 and 75 years old with lung cancer. Sequenced input: PBMCs. The CDR3 DNA is TGTGCCAGCAGGTACAGGGGTGGAACTGAAGCTTTCTTT. It specifies CASRYRGGTEAFF.